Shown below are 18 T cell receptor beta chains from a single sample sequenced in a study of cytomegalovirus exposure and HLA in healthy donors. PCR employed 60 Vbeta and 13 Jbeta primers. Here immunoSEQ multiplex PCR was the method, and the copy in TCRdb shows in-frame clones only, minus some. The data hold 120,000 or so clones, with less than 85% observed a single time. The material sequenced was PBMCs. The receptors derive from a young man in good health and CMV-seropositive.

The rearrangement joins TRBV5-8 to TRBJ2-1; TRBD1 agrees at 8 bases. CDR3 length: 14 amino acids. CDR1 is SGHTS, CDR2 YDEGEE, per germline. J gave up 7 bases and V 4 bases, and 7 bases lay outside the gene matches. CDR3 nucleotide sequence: TGTGCCAGCAGCCCCAGGACAGGGTCGAATGAGCAGTTCTTC. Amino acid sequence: CASSPRTGSNEQFF.

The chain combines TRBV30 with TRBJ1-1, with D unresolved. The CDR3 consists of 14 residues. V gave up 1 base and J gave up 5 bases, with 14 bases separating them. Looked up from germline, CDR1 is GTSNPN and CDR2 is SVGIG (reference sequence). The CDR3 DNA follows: TGTGCCTGGAGTGCAGAAGGTTTGAGGACTGAAGCTTTCTTT. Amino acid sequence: CAWSAEGLRTEAFF.

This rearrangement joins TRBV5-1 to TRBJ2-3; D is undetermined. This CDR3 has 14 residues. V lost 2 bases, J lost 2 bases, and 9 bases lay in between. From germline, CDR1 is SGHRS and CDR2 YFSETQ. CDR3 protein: CASSLSVNTDTQYF. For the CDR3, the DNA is TGCGCCAGCAGCTTATCAGTAAACACAGATACGCAGTATTTT.

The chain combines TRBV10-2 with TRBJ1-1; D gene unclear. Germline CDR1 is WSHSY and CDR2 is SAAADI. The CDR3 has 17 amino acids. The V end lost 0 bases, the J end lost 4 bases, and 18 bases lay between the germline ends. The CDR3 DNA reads TGCGCCAGCAGTGAGTCGATGGGGAGGTCATCGACCACTGAAGCTTTCTTT. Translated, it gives CASSESMGRSSTTEAFF.

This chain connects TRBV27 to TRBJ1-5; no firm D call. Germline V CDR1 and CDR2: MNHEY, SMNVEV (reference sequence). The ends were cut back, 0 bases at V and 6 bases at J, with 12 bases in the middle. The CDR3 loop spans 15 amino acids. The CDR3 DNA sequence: TGTGCCAGCAGTTTATCGTTGGGCAGTCCTCAGCCCCAGCATTTT. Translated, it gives CASSLSLGSPQPQHF.

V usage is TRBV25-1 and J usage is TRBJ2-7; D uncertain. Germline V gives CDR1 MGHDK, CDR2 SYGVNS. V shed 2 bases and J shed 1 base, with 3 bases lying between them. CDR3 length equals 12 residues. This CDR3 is CASSELSYEQYF. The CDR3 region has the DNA TGTGCCAGCAGTGAACTATCCTACGAGCAGTACTTC.

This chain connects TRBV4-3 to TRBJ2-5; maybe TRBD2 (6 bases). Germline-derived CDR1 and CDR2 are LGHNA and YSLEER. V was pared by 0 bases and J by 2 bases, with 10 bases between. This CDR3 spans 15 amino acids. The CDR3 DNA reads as TGCGCCAGCAGCCAAGATCCTGGGGGGCAAGAGACCCAGTACTTC. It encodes CASSQDPGGQETQYF.

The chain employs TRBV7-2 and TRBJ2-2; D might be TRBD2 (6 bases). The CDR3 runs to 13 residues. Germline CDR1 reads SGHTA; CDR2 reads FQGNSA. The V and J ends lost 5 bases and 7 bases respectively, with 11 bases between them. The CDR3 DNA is TGTGCCAGCAGCCTTGGGGGGAACGGGGAGCTGTTTTTT. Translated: CASSLGGNGELFF. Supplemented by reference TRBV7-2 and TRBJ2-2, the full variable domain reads GAGVSQSPSNKVTEKGKDVELRCDPISGHTALYWYRQSLGQGLEFLIYFQGNSAPDKSGLPSDRFSAERTGGSVSTLTIQRTQQEDSAVYLCASSLGGNGELFFGEGSRLTVL.

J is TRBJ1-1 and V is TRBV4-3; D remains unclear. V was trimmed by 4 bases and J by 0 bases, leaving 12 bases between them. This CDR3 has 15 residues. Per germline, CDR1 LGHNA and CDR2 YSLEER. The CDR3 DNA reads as TGCGCCAGCAGCCTCGGGATTTCGATGAACACTGAAGCTTTCTTT. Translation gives CASSLGISMNTEAFF.

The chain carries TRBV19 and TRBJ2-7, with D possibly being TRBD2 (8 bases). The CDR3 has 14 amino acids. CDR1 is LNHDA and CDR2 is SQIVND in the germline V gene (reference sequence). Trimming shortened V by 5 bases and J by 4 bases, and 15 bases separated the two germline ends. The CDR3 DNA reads TGTGCCAGTAGTCGGGAGGGGGCGGGTTACGAGCAGTACTTC. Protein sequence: CASSREGAGYEQYF. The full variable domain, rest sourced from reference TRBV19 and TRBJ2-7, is DGGITQSPKYLFRKEGQNVTLSCEQNLNHDAMYWYRQDPGQGLRLIYYSQIVNDFQKGDIAEGYSVSREKKESFPLTVTSAQKNPTAFYLCASSREGAGYEQYFGPGTRLTVT.

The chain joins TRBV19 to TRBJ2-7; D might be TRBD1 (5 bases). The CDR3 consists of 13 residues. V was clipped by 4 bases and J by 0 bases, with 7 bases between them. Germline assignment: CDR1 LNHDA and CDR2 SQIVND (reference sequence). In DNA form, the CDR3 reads TGTGCCAGTAGTAGGACAAGCTCCTACGAGCAGTACTTC. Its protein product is CASSRTSSYEQYF.

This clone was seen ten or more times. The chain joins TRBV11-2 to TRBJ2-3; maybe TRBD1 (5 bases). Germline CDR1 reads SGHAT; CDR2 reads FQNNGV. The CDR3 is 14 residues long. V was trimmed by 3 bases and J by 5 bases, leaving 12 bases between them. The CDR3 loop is CASSLEQGGDTQYF. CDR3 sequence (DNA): TGTGCCAGCAGCTTGGAGCAGGGTGGAGATACGCAGTATTTT.

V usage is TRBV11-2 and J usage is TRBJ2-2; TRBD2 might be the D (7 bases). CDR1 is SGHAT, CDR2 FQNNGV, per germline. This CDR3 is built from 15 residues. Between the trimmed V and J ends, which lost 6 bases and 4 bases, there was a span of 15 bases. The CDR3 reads CASSSWGGVTGELFF. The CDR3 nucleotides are TGTGCCAGCAGTTCCTGGGGGGGCGTCACCGGGGAGCTGTTTTTT.

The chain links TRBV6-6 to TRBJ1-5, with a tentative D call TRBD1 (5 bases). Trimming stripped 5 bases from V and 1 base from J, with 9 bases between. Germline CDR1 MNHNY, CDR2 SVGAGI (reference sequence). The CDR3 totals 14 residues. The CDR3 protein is CASSRQGSNQPQHF. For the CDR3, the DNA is TGTGCCAGCAGTCGCCAGGGCAGCAATCAGCCCCAGCATTTT.

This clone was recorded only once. The CDR3 is CASSLTPNSGGTDTQYF. The CDR3 DNA follows: TGTGCCAGCAGTTTAACCCCAAATAGCGGGGGCACAGATACGCAGTATTTT. V and J are TRBV27 and TRBJ2-3, with 8 positions matching TRBD2. The length of the CDR3 is 17 residues. The germline V gene has CDR1 MNHEY and CDR2 SMNVEV (reference sequence). The V gene end was trimmed by 2 bases and the J gene end by 1 base; junction bases not matched to a gene: 8.

This CDR3 is CASSRGDGYTF. DNA of the CDR3: TGTGCCAGCAGCCGGGGAGATGGCTACACCTTC. The chain uses TRBV4-2 and TRBJ1-2, with D unresolved. The CDR3 runs 11 residues. Germline V CDR1 and CDR2: LGHNA, YNFKEQ. Trimming removed 4 bases from V and 6 bases from J, with 6 bases in between.

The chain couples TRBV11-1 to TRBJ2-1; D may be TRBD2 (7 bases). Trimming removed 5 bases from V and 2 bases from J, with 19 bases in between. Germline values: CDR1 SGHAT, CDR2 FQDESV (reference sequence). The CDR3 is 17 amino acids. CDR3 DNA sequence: TGTGCCAGCAGCCTGTCGCGGGGGCCCTATCCCTACAATGAGCAGTTCTTC. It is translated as CASSLSRGPYPYNEQFF.

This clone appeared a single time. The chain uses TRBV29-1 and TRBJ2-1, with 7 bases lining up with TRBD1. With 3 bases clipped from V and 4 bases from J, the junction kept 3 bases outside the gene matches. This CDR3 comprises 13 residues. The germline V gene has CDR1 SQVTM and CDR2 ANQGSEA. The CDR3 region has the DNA TGCAGCGTTGAGCCGGGACAGTACAATGAGCAGTTCTTC. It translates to CSVEPGQYNEQFF.